This T cell receptor beta chain was sequenced in a study of long-term antiretroviral therapy in people with HIV. With respect to this clone: Its antigen is unidentified.

Each HIV-infected participant was given treatment in the United States. Researchers ran immunoSEQ v3.0 at survey level. Measured with immunoSEQ multiplex PCR; TCRdb has only the in-frame clones, and not every one. Of about 20,000 clones listed, 85% to 90% are singletons. The study, taken as a whole, reports: No data on ART adherence, viral resistance or therapy changes.

Germline V gene lookup returns CDR1 SNHLY and CDR2 FYNNEI. The CDR3 runs 13 residues. The V and J ends lost 7 bases and 5 bases, in that order; junction bases with no gene match: 7. The sequence came from a middle-aged man with HIV. The sequenced sample was unsorted PBMCs, obtained 4.2 years after starting antiretroviral therapy. The chain joins TRBV2 to TRBJ2-7, with TRBD1 matching over 8 bases. CDR3 sequence reads: CASTRQGRNEQYF. The CDR3, as DNA: TGTGCCAGCACTCGACAGGGGAGAAACGAGCAGTACTTC.